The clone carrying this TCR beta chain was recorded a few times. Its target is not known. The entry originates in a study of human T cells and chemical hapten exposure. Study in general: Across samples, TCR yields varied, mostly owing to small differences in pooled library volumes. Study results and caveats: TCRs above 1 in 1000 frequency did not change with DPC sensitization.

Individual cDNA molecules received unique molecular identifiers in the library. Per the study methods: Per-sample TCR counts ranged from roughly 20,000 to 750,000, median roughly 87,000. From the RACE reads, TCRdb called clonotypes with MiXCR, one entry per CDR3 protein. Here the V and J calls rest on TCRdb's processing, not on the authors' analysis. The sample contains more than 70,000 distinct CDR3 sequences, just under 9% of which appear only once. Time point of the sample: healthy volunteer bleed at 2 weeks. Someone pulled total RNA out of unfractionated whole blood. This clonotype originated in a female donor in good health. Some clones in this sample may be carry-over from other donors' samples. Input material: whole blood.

CDR3 nucleotide sequence: TGTGCCAGCAGCCCCACAGGGAACACCGGGGAGCTGTTTTTT. Translated, it gives CASSPTGNTGELFF. The rearrangement links TRBV7-3 to TRBJ2-2; a weak D match, TRBD1 (5 bases). CDR1 and CDR2 from the germline V gene are SGHTA and FQGTGA. The CDR3 extends over 14 amino acids. The V gene lost 5 bases and the J gene lost 1 base, with 8 bases spanning the gap. The whole variable domain, filled in from reference TRBV7-3 and TRBJ2-2, reads GAGVSQTPSNKVTEKGKYVELRCDPISGHTALYWYRQSLGQGPEFLIYFQGTGAADDSGLPNDRFFAVRPEGSVSTLKIQRTERGDSAVYLCASSPTGNTGELFFGEGSRLTVL.